This T cell receptor beta chain was documented in a study of cytomegalovirus exposure and HLA in healthy donors. Whole-study findings and limits: The authors reported that TCR beta sequences could predict HLA-A and HLA-B alleles. These predictions were accurate for most subjects in the first cohort. Association of a missense DCLRE1C variant with TCR beta V- and J-gene trimming was reported in a later analysis. An analysis was carried out at a later point. It showed that HLA-associated TCR beta chains were more clonally expanded than equally common non-associated chains.

The PCR was carried out with 60 Vbeta primers and 13 Jbeta primers. Using immunoSEQ multiplex PCR, the repertoire was profiled, and TCRdb retains in-frame clones only, with some absent. This sample has around 94,000 clones, with 70% to 85% found just once. Points on this clone: The antigen remains undetermined.

With V trimmed by 4 bases and J by 2 bases, 13 bases remained unmatched. The CDR3 contains 17 residues. CDR1 is SGHNT, CDR2 YYREEE, per germline (reference sequence). The sequence was obtained from a human donor in good health. The chain uses TRBV5-4 and TRBJ1-1; TRBD1 agrees at 8 bases. What was sequenced was PBMCs. Here the CDR3 DNA reads TGTGCCAGCAGCATGGGACAGGCTCCCATCCAAAACACTGAAGCTTTCTTT. Translated: CASSMGQAPIQNTEAFF.